This TCR beta chain stems from a study of cytomegalovirus exposure and HLA in healthy donors. Both 60 Vbeta primers and 13 Jbeta primers went into the PCR. Only in-frame clones appear in the TCRdb table, and some are missing; sequencing was by immunoSEQ multiplex PCR. The profile shows 110,000 to 150,000 clones, 70% to 85% of them singletons. The CDR3 spans 16 residues. Deletions cut 5 bases from V and 0 bases from J, with 14 bases between. Per germline, CDR1 MDHEN and CDR2 SYDVKM. This TCR was sampled from a male donor in good health and CMV-seronegative. The chain has TRBV28 and TRBJ1-5, with D tentatively TRBD1 (5 bases). Sequencing was carried out using PBMCs. The CDR3 reads CASSLRQPYSNQPQHF. In nucleotides, the CDR3 is TGTGCCAGCAGTCTTAGACAGCCTTATAGCAATCAGCCCCAGCATTTT.